This T cell receptor (beta chain) derives from a study of regulatory T cells in long-lasting Graves disease. Broader study findings: Persistent patients shared more public clonotypes (about 2,700) than newly diagnosed patients (about 940). Sampling was limited to peripheral blood rather than thyroid tissue. TRBV28, TRBJ1-2 and TRBJ2-5 were segments that persistent disease favored.

For TCR beta, libraries came from iRepertoire HTBI primers and Arm-PCR of CDR3 regions. TCRdb re-derived calls from the multiplex PCR reads in MiXCR, one entry per CDR3 protein. The data contain approximately 400,000 distinct CDR3 sequences, approximately 23% of them seen just once; the ten biggest clones take up 25% to 30%. In regard to this clonotype: Its target is unknown.

Time point indicated: persistent/refractory GD, antithyroid drugs over 5 years with positive TRAb. PBMC-derived RNA was used for the TCR library. The length of the CDR3 is 16 residues. CDR1 and CDR2 (germline): DFQATT, SNEGSKA (reference sequence). Losses at the gene ends were 3 bases for V and 0 bases for J; bases not matched to a gene: 7. The chain links TRBV20-1 to TRBJ2-3, with 9 bases that match TRBD2. Sequencing used peripheral blood mononuclear cells (PBMCs), obtained when the disease was refractory, from a patient treated with antithyroid drugs. This TCR was recovered from a woman in her thirties or forties with Graves disease. In nucleotides, the CDR3 is TGCAGTGCTAGCCCCCTAGCGGGAATAAGCACAGATACGCAGTATTTT. Residues: CSASPLAGISTDTQYF.